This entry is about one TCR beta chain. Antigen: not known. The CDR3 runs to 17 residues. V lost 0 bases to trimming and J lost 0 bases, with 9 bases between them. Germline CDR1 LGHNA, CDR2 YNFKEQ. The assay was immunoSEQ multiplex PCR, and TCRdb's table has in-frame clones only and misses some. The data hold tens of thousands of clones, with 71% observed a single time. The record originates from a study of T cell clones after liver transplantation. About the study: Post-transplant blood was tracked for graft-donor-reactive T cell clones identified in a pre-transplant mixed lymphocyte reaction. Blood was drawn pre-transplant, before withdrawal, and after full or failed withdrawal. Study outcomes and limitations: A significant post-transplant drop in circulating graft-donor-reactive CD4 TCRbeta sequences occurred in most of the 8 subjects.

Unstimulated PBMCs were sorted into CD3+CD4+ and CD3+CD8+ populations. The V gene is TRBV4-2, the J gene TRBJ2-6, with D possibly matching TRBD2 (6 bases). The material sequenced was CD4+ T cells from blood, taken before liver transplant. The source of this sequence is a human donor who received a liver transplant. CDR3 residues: CASSQDVGGSGANVLTF. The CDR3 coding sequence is TGTGCCAGCAGCCAAGATGTGGGGGGCTCTGGGGCCAACGTCCTGACTTTC.